The T cell receptor beta chain described here comes from a study of T-cell reconstitution after alpha-beta-depleted transplantation in children (dated by TCRdb to 2015 to 2016). In the study overall: The study quantitatively tracked T-cell immune reconstitution after TCRalphabeta/CD19-depleted allogeneic hematopoietic cell transplantation in children using TCR repertoire profiling. Beyond this particular receptor, the publication reports: The apparently early recovery of alphabetaT-cell counts about two months after transplant reportedly depended on only several hundred rapidly expanded clones that came from non-depleted graft cells. In some patients, the high TCRbeta diversity seen at day 60 was put down to recipient T cells and intrathymic progenitors that had survived conditioning. Over subsequent months, a decline in hyperexpanded clone frequencies was noted, and after one year, T-cell counts and TCRbeta diversity were mostly ascribed to newly produced T cells.

Receptor amplification or capture employed PCR. Sequencing was carried out with an Illumina HiSeq 2500. TCR libraries were prepared with molecular barcoding, using unique molecular identifiers to normalize TCRbeta repertoire quantification. The public reads were run again by TCRdb, first through fastp at Q25 and then through MiXCR, and only productive beta chains were kept. Rows with a matching CDR3 protein are joined into one entry that keeps the most common DNA and genes. The sample table holds 530,000 or so distinct CDR3 sequences, of which around 27% were seen once. The top ten constitute around a third of the sample. Per the publication, the treatment or condition label means: allogeneic hematopoietic cell transplantation with graft depleted of TCRalphabeta T cells and CD19 B cells. The transplant recipients were children given TCRalphabeta/CD19-depleted allogeneic hematopoietic cell grafts.

There are a few counts of this clonotype. Its antigen is not yet known. No much larger clonotype is one base removed from it; base qualities were not supplied. Sequences SGHRS (CDR1) and YFSETQ (CDR2) are obtained from the germline V gene. The CDR3, from cysteine to phenylalanine, totals 14 residues. The only DNA kept is the CDR3, 42 bases in frame from the first base. A distance of 6 bases separates the germline ends of V and J, which lose 1 base and 0 bases respectively. This receptor was taken from a boy in the first two years of life with Wiskott-Aldrich syndrome, due to receive a stem cell transplant. The chain employs TRBV5-1 and TRBJ2-3; the D gene cannot be named for sure. Sequencing was performed on PBMCs, taken before TCRalphabeta/CD19-depleted stem cell transplant. The nucleotide sequence reads as follows: TGCGCCAGCAGCTTGCATTACAGCACAGATACGCAGTATTTT. Protein translation: CASSLHYSTDTQYF.